A single sample is the source of the 15 T cell receptor beta chains below, sequenced in a study of sequential checkpoint blockade in melanoma. The assay was immunoSEQ multiplex PCR, and TCRdb's table has in-frame clones only and misses some. This sample has 20,000 to 25,000 clones, with 27% found just once. Treatment denoted: randomized to nivolumab then ipilimumab (arm A) or the reverse (arm B). The specimen comprised tumor tissue (inferred from file names), sampled from a patient given nivolumab and ipilimumab in sequence. The origin of the receptors is a human donor with melanoma.

This chain connects TRBV19 to TRBJ2-1; the match to TRBD2 covers 10 bases. The CDR3 contains 16 residues. The trim removed 5 bases at V and 4 bases at J, leaving 8 bases unmatched. Per germline, CDR1 LNHDA and CDR2 SQIVND (reference sequence). CDR3 sequence: CASSGERGGRYNEQFF. CDR3 DNA sequence: TGTGCCAGTAGTGGAGAGCGGGGGGGCCGGTACAATGAGCAGTTCTTC.

This chain connects TRBV19 to TRBJ2-3; D remains ambiguous. CDR1 LNHDA and CDR2 SQIVND come from the germline V gene (reference sequence). V lost 4 bases and J 5 bases, leaving 10 bases between the germline ends. This CDR3 comprises 13 residues. For the CDR3, the DNA is TGTGCCAGTAGTAATCGCCCAGGAGATACGCAGTATTTT. Translating it yields CASSNRPGDTQYF.

The CDR3 sequence: CASGLGTGWNEQFF. CDR3 nucleotide sequence: TGTGCTAGTGGTTTGGGGACAGGGTGGAATGAGCAGTTCTTC. This chain joins TRBV12-5 and TRBJ2-1; TRBD1 matches at 8 bases. After removal of 1 base from V and 7 bases from J, the junction contained 3 bases not matched to a gene. Germline V gene lookup returns CDR1 LGHNT and CDR2 FRNRAP. The CDR3 consists of 14 residues.

This chain joins TRBV23-1 and TRBJ2-7, with 7 nucleotides matching TRBD2. TRBV23-1 counts as an open reading frame of uncertain function. This CDR3 spans 17 amino acids. Germline trimming cut 2 bases from V and 2 bases from J; bases unmatched to any gene: 12. CDR3 nucleotides: TGCGCCAGCAGTCAACCGACGGGGGGAGGGCCCCCCTACGAGCAGTACTTC. Its translation: CASSQPTGGGPPYEQYF.

The chain couples TRBV23-1 to TRBJ1-4, with 10 positions matching TRBD1. TRBV23-1 is known as an ORF, though its function is uncertain. This CDR3 has 19 residues. Trimming cost V 2 bases and J 7 bases; bases outside gene matches: 16. CDR3 sequence (DNA): TGCGCCAGCAGTCAACCTGACCCAGACAGGGGGCTAACGGTTGAAAAACTGTTTTTT. It translates to CASSQPDPDRGLTVEKLFF.

The chain recombines TRBV15 with TRBJ2-1; the D call may be TRBD1 or TRBD2 (5 bases each). The V end lost 0 bases, the J end lost 8 bases, and 14 bases lay between the germline ends. Germline V gene sequence: CDR1 LNHNV, CDR2 YYDKDF (reference sequence). The CDR3 covers 15 residues. CDR3 coding DNA: TGTGCCACCAGCAGAGAGAGGGTCAGGGTGGATGAGCAGTTCTTC. It codes for CATSRERVRVDEQFF.

This clone came up a few times. The chain employs TRBV28 and TRBJ2-4, with D unresolved. Germline-derived CDR1 and CDR2 are MDHEN and SYDVKM. Trimming removed 5 bases at V and 0 bases at J, with 11 bases between. The length of the CDR3 is 15 residues. The CDR3 DNA reads as TGTGCCAGCAGTCTACGGTGGCTAGCCAAAAACATTCAGTACTTC. Translating it yields CASSLRWLAKNIQYF. The full variable domain, completed using reference TRBV28 and TRBJ2-4, is DVKVTQSSRYLVKRTGEKVFLECVQDMDHENMFWYRQDPGLGLRLIYFSYDVKMKEKGDIPEGYSVSREKKERFSLILESASTNQTSMYLCASSLRWLAKNIQYFGAGTRLSVL.

V is TRBV7-6 and J is TRBJ2-7, with 7 bases aligning to TRBD1. The CDR3 covers 16 residues. Germline loops: CDR1 SGHVS, CDR2 FNYEAQ. Trimming took 6 bases from V and 3 from J; bases not matched to a gene: 14. This CDR3 is CASSPVQTGPLYEQYF. In nucleotides, the CDR3 is TGTGCCAGCAGTCCCGTTCAGACAGGGCCCCTCTACGAGCAGTACTTC.

In this sample, this clone turned up many times. V gene TRBV6-8 combines with J gene TRBJ2-7; 8 bases are shared with TRBD1. V shed 6 bases and J 6 bases; nucleotides not matched to a gene: 13. CDR1 and CDR2 from the germline V gene are MNHGY and SAAAGT. CDR3 length: 15 amino acids. This CDR3 reads CASSPWTGLRLEQYF. The CDR3 DNA sequence: TGTGCCAGCAGCCCCTGGACAGGGTTGCGCCTCGAGCAGTACTTC.

J is TRBJ2-7 and V is TRBV18; TRBD1 or TRBD2 may be the D gene (6 bases each). The V end lost 5 bases, the J end lost 6 bases, and 17 bases lay between the germline ends. From germline, CDR1 is KGHSH and CDR2 LQKENI. The CDR3 spans 14 residues. CDR3 sequence reads: CASSGGMGAIEQYF. The CDR3 DNA is TGTGCCAGCTCAGGCGGGATGGGGGCGATCGAGCAGTACTTC.

The genes are TRBV6-8 and TRBJ1-2; 7 nucleotides agree with TRBD1. From germline, CDR1 is MNHGY and CDR2 SAAAGT. With V trimmed by 6 bases and J by 3 bases, 4 bases remained unmatched. The CDR3 is 13 amino acids. The CDR3 bases are TGTGCCAGCAGCCCCGGGACAGACTATGGCTACACCTTC. Its translation: CASSPGTDYGYTF.

The rearrangement joins TRBV19 to TRBJ1-2; 7 bases map to TRBD1. CDR3 length: 17 residues. Per germline, CDR1 LNHDA and CDR2 SQIVND (reference sequence). The trim removed 5 bases at V and 3 bases at J, leaving 15 bases unmatched. The DNA for the CDR3 is TGTGCCAGTAGTGGCTTACTGGACAGGTTTTGGGACTATGGCTACACCTTC. This sequence encodes CASSGLLDRFWDYGYTF.

This chain links TRBV5-1 with TRBJ2-2; no clear D gene. The CDR3 is 15 residues long. The V gene's germline CDR1 is SGHRS and CDR2 YFSETQ. Trimming stripped 0 bases from V and 5 bases from J, with 11 bases between. CDR3 DNA: TGCGCCAGCAGCTTGGTCGTAACTGGGACCGGGGAGCTGTTTTTT. Amino acid sequence: CASSLVVTGTGELFF.

The chain couples TRBV19 to TRBJ2-6; possibly TRBD2 for D (6 bases). There are 14 residues in the CDR3. The V gene lost 8 bases and the J gene lost 2 bases, with 10 bases spanning the gap. Germline CDR1 is LNHDA and CDR2 is SQIVND (reference sequence). In DNA form, the CDR3 reads TGTGCCAGTTTCGGCGGGGCTGGGGCCAACGTCCTGACTTTC. It codes for CASFGGAGANVLTF.

This clone appeared a few times. The chain carries TRBV29-1 and TRBJ2-3; 11 bases align to TRBD2. The CDR3 is 15 amino acids. The germline V gene encodes CDR1 SQVTM and CDR2 ANQGSEA. V gave up 4 bases and J gave up 5 bases; unmatched junction bases: 8. The CDR3 sequence is CSVGTLGLAGDTQYF. As DNA, the CDR3 is TGCAGCGTTGGAACCCTCGGACTAGCGGGAGATACGCAGTATTTT.